This TCR beta chain came from a study of follicular helper T cells after annual influenza vaccination. The CDR3 covers 18 residues. Trimming cost V 3 bases and J 3 bases; bases outside gene matches: 13. Per the germline V gene, CDR1 is SGHAT and CDR2 is FQNNGV. Concerning this clone itself: What it binds is unknown.

TCRB sequencing was done at Survey resolution level. Profiling relied on immunoSEQ multiplex PCR, and the TCRdb table lists in-frame clones only, not all of them. This sample has 9,300 or so clones, with roughly 80% found just once. Described time point: 2014-2015 season, 7 days after vaccination. Whole-study findings and limits: Each annual vaccination recalled recurring oligoclonal ICOS+CD38+ cTfh clonotypes. Plasmablast frequency change correlated with clonality change in ICOS+CD38+ cTfh.

The chain uses TRBV11-2 and TRBJ2-2; 7 bases are a match to TRBD1. This sequence originates from an adult who received the influenza vaccine. The input for sequencing was CXCR5+ CD38- circulating T follicular helper cells from blood, taken 7 days after influenza vaccination. Subset in this sample: circulating Tfh, non-naive CD4+CXCR5+PD-1+ (ICOS+CD38+ or ICOS-CD38-). In DNA form, the CDR3 reads TGTGCCAGCAGCTTGTACGGTGCGAGGGGGCGGTACACCGGGGAGCTGTTTTTT. Translation: CASSLYGARGRYTGELFF. The whole variable domain, remainder taken from reference TRBV11-2 and TRBJ2-2, is EAGVAQSPRYKIIEKRQSVAFWCNPISGHATLYWYQQILGQGPKLLIQFQNNGVVDDSQLPKDRFSAERLKGVDSTLKIQPAKLEDSAVYLCASSLYGARGRYTGELFFGEGSRLTVL.